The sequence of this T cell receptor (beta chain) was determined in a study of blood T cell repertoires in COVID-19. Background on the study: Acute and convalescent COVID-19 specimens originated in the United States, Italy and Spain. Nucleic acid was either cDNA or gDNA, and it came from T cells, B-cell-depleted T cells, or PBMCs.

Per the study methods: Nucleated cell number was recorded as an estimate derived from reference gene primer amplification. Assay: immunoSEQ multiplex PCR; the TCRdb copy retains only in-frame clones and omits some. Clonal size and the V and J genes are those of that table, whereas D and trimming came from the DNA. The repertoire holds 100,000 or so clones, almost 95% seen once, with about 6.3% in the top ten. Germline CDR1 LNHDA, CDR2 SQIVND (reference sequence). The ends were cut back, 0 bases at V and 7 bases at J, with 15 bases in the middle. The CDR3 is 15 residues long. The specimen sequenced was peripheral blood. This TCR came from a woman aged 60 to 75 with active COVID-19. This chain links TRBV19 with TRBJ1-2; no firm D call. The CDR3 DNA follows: TGTGCCAGTAGTATAGAACGGAGTGCGGGAGGTGGCTACACCTTC. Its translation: CASSIERSAGGGYTF.